These 9 T cell receptor beta chains came from one sample sequenced in a study of shared clonotypes between healthy human individuals. Profiled with immunoSEQ multiplex PCR; TCRdb holds only in-frame clones, not every one. The data contain hundreds of thousands of clones, about 74% of them singletons. Sequences were obtained from memory CD4+ T cells sorted from blood. Regarding subset: CD45RA-negative fraction. The receptors come from a woman aged 25 to 39 in good health.

The chain employs TRBV9 and TRBJ1-6; D unclear. Germline lookup yields CDR1 SGDLS and CDR2 YYNGEE. V was pared by 3 bases and J by 5 bases, with 15 bases between. There are 16 residues in the CDR3. CDR3 residues: CASSERDPRDNSPLHF. CDR3 coding DNA: TGTGCCAGCAGCGAGCGGGATCCGCGGGATAATTCACCCCTCCACTTT.

The chain is built from TRBV27 and TRBJ2-5, with 7 nucleotides matching TRBD2. From germline, CDR1 is MNHEY and CDR2 SMNVEV (reference sequence). V lost 1 base, J lost 5 bases, and 10 bases stayed unmatched. This CDR3 is built from 16 residues. CDR3 region: CASSLWGRGVRETQYF. The DNA of the CDR3 is TGTGCCAGCAGTTTATGGGGGAGGGGTGTTCGGGAGACCCAGTACTTC.

The chain recombines TRBV5-4 with TRBJ2-3; 12 positions agree with TRBD2. From germline, CDR1 is SGHNT and CDR2 YYREEE (reference sequence). V dropped 7 bases and J dropped 3; count of bases not matched to a gene: 6. CDR3 length equals 15 residues. Written as DNA, the CDR3 is TGTGCCAGCCCATCTAGCGGGAGGGGTACAGATACGCAGTATTTT. The encoded protein is CASPSSGRGTDTQYF.

The CDR3 region has the DNA TGTGCCACCAGCCTGGACAGGGTCACTGAAGCTTTCTTT. This gives the protein CATSLDRVTEAFF. This sequence joins TRBV28 and TRBJ1-1; the match to TRBD1 covers 8 bases. V lost 10 bases and J lost 4; bases outside the gene matches: 8. The CDR3 covers 13 residues. Germline loops: CDR1 MDHEN, CDR2 SYDVKM.

The chain employs TRBV9 and TRBJ1-1; D call uncertain. Germline CDR1 SGDLS, CDR2 YYNGEE. The CDR3 runs to 14 residues. The germline V and J ends were trimmed by 3 bases and 7 bases, with 16 bases remaining between them. CDR3 in amino acids: CASSGGRGLNEAFF. CDR3 DNA: TGTGCCAGCAGCGGAGGACGCGGACTGAATGAAGCTTTCTTT.

The V call is TRBV2, the J call TRBJ2-5; D not resolved. Looked up from germline, CDR1 is SNHLY and CDR2 is FYNNEI. The CDR3 loop spans 13 amino acids. Trimming pared 4 bases from V and 2 bases from J, leaving 8 bases between. Here the CDR3 reads CASSGYGQETQYF. Written as DNA, the CDR3 is TGTGCCAGCAGTGGATACGGACAAGAGACCCAGTACTTC.

A few counts support this clone. This sample includes further DNA sequences coding for the same CDR3. The chain combines TRBV2 with TRBJ2-5; the D gene is possibly TRBD2 (6 bases). This CDR3 comprises 13 residues. Germline assignment: CDR1 SNHLY and CDR2 FYNNEI. With 7 bases removed from V and 0 bases from J, the gap between germline ends came to 9 bases. In DNA, the CDR3 is TGTGCCAGCATAAGGGAGGACCAAGAGACCCAGTACTTC. Residues: CASIREDQETQYF.

This clone was recorded once. The chain links TRBV7-9 to TRBJ1-2; D remains unclear. The ends were cut back, 3 bases at V and 2 bases at J, with 13 bases in the middle. The CDR3 runs 15 residues. The V gene's germline CDR1 is SEHNR and CDR2 FQNEAQ (reference sequence). As DNA, the CDR3 is TGTGCCAGCAGCTTTACCCAACTTACCAACTATGGCTACACCTTC. Amino acid sequence: CASSFTQLTNYGYTF.

The V call is TRBV6-1, the J call TRBJ1-2; no clear D. The CDR3 has 21 residues. Germline V gene data show CDR1 as MNHNS and CDR2 as SASEGT. Trimming shortened V by 2 bases and J by 5 bases, and 33 bases separated the two germline ends. CDR3 nucleotide sequence: TGTGCCAGCAGTGAACATAACCTCCCGGGCGCGTTTACTTCCCCTCATTATGGCTACACCTTC. Translating gives CASSEHNLPGAFTSPHYGYTF.